The T cell receptor (beta chain) under discussion was sequenced for a study of T cell clones after liver transplantation. This clone qualifies as large (0.1 to 1%). What it binds is not known. TCRdb's table, derived via immunoSEQ multiplex PCR, lists solely in-frame clones and lacks some. The sample yields about 2,900 clones, approximately 22% seen once. The germline V gene encodes CDR1 MNHEY and CDR2 SVGAGI. The CDR3 extends over 13 amino acids. The germline V and J ends were trimmed by 6 bases and 7 bases, with 12 bases remaining between them. Proliferating CFSE-low MLR cells were sequenced to define alloreactive TCRbeta sequences.

The source material was CD4+ T cells from PBMCs cultured with third-party cells. The TCR sequence derives from a human patient who received a liver transplant. Some T cells may originate from the graft donor. This chain uses TRBV6-5 with TRBJ2-2; D call uncertain. The DNA of the CDR3 is TGTGCCAGCAGCTTCTCGGTAGTCGGGGAGCTGTTTTTT. Translating gives CASSFSVVGELFF.